Following are 8 T cell receptor beta chains from one sample sequenced in a study of T-cell memory formation after mild COVID-19 (TCRdb year 2021). The library was generated by 5' RACE. Sequencer: Illumina NovaSeq 6000. TCRdb ran its own pipeline on the public reads, namely fastp trimming at Q25 and MiXCR clone calling, and kept in-frame beta chains. Records with the same CDR3 protein are collapsed into one entry carrying the most frequent genes and DNA. In this sample the table shows roughly 16,000 distinct CDR3 sequences, approximately 23% of which occur a single time. Together, the top ten hold 55% to 70% of the sample. Sequencing used PBMCs or a T cell subset sorted from them (not recorded which). These receptors all come from a man between 18 and 29 years old who had mild COVID-19 (a few samples of this study predate the infection). The sample titles of this study are shuffled in the database, so cell type and time point are left out; the donor was told from shared clones.

In its sample, this clonotype was seen many times. The chain carries TRBV5-1 and TRBJ1-1; the match to TRBD1 covers 8 bases. The CDR3 contains 13 residues. Germline V gene lookup returns CDR1 SGHRS and CDR2 YFSETQ. V lost 4 bases to trimming and J lost 3 bases; unmatched junction nucleotides: 2. The CDR3 DNA reads as TGCGCCAGCAGCCGGACAGGGTACACTGAAGCTTTCTTT. Translation gives CASSRTGYTEAFF.

In this sample, this clonotype turned up many times. The rearrangement links TRBV10-3 to TRBJ1-1; D remains unclear. This CDR3 is built from 12 residues. From germline, CDR1 is ENHRY and CDR2 SYGVKD. V was trimmed by 3 bases and J by 10 bases, leaving 12 bases between them. CDR3 sequence reads: CAISDGRGLAFF. In DNA form, the CDR3 reads TGTGCCATCAGTGATGGACGGGGTCTAGCTTTCTTT.

This clonotype was observed at least ten times. The chain joins TRBV6-5 to TRBJ2-7, with 10 nucleotides matching TRBD1. Germline lookup yields CDR1 MNHEY and CDR2 SVGAGI. The CDR3 sequence is 15 residues long. V was clipped by 5 bases and J by 5 bases; unmatched bases: 9. CDR3 protein: CASSLSGQGSHEQYF. CDR3 nucleotide sequence: TGTGCCAGCAGTCTTTCGGGACAGGGGTCCCACGAGCAGTACTTC.

This clonotype occurred many times. The V call is TRBV4-3, the J call TRBJ1-2, with a tentative D call TRBD1 (5 bases). The CDR3 loop spans 16 amino acids. The V and J ends lost 0 bases and 2 bases respectively, with 13 bases between them. In germline, CDR1 is LGHNA, CDR2 YSLEER. CDR3 bases: TGCGCCAGCAGCCAAGATAGTACAGGACCGAACTATGGCTACACCTTC. Its translation: CASSQDSTGPNYGYTF.

In its sample, this clonotype was seen many times. V and J are TRBV5-1 and TRBJ1-2; D gene uncertain. The CDR3 extends over 14 amino acids. V was shortened by 0 bases and J by 8 bases, with 14 bases between the two germline ends. CDR1 and CDR2 from the germline V gene are SGHRS and YFSETQ. The CDR3 region has the DNA TGCGCCAGCAGCTTGGGGACCCGTCCTCAAGGCTACACCTTC. It translates to CASSLGTRPQGYTF.

This clonotype turned up a few times. The chain links TRBV2 to TRBJ1-2; 11 bases align to TRBD1. V lost 9 bases to trimming and J lost 5 bases; unmatched junction nucleotides: 8. Germline-derived CDR1 and CDR2 are SNHLY and FYNNEI. This CDR3 region has 14 residues. CDR3 region: CARDRDRGFYGYTF. The CDR3 DNA sequence: TGTGCCAGAGACCGGGACAGGGGGTTTTATGGCTACACCTTC.

This clonotype has just a few counts. The chain is built from TRBV4-1 and TRBJ2-1; the match to TRBD2 covers 8 bases. The CDR3 extends over 16 amino acids. The V segment lost 4 bases and the J segment 0 bases; nucleotides outside the gene matches: 5. The germline V gene has CDR1 MGHRA and CDR2 YSYEKL. CDR3: CASSRERGSSYNEQFF. CDR3 nucleotide sequence: TGCGCCAGCAGCCGAGAGCGGGGGAGCTCCTACAATGAGCAGTTCTTC.

The chain carries TRBV19 and TRBJ1-2; no reliable D call. CDR3 length equals 14 residues. CDR1 and CDR2 (germline): LNHDA, SQIVND (reference sequence). V was trimmed by 5 bases and J by 0 bases, leaving 10 bases between them. CDR3 residues: CASSAALSNYGYTF. Here the CDR3 DNA reads TGTGCCAGTAGTGCTGCTTTATCTAACTATGGCTACACCTTC.